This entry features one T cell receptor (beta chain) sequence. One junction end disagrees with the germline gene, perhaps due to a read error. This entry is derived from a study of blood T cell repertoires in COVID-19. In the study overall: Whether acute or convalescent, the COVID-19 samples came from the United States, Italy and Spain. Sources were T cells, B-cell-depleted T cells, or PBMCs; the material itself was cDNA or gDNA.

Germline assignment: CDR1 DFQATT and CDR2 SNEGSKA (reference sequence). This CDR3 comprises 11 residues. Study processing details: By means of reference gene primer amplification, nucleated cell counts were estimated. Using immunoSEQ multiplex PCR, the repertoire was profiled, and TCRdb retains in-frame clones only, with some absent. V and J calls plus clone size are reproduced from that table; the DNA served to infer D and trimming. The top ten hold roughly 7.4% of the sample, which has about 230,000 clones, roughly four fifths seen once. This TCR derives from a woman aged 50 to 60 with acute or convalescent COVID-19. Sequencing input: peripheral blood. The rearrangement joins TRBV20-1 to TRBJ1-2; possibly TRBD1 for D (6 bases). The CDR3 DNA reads TGCAGTGCTAGAGATCAGGGGTCCGGGACATTC. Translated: CSARDQGSGTF.